The 6 T cell receptor beta chains below were found in one sample sequenced in a study of PD-L1 blockade in urothelial cancer. Measured with immunoSEQ multiplex PCR; TCRdb has only the in-frame clones, and not every one. This table holds roughly 40,000 clones, 88% found once. Described time point: pretreatment peripheral blood. Material: PBMCs, obtained around atezolizumab (anti-PD-L1) treatment. The receptors stem from a donor over 35 with urothelial cancer.

This clone is a singleton in its sample. The chain is built from TRBV28 and TRBJ1-1; TRBD1 is a possible D gene (6 bases). The CDR3 sequence is 13 residues long. V was clipped by 7 bases and J by 5 bases, with 14 bases between them. The V gene's germline CDR1 is MDHEN and CDR2 SYDVKM. CDR3 DNA sequence: TGTGCCAGCAACCGGGACACCGGGACTGAAGCTTTCTTT. It yields the protein CASNRDTGTEAFF.

This clone occurred once. The CDR3 DNA is TGTGCCAGCAGCTTATCTGTCGCGAACACCGGGGAGCTGTTTTTT. Amino acids: CASSLSVANTGELFF. The chain links TRBV7-9 to TRBJ2-2; no reliable D call. CDR3 length equals 15 residues. The V gene lost 2 bases and the J gene lost 0 bases, with 7 bases spanning the gap. Germline-derived CDR1 and CDR2 are SEHNR and FQNEAQ (reference sequence).

The chain links TRBV7-2 to TRBJ2-2, with D hard to call. CDR1 and CDR2 from the germline V gene are SGHTA and FQGNSA. This CDR3 comprises 14 residues. Trimming removed 3 bases at V and 0 bases at J, with 5 bases between. The CDR3 region is CASSFSSNTGELFF. The CDR3 DNA follows: TGTGCCAGCAGCTTTTCCTCGAACACCGGGGAGCTGTTTTTT.

The CDR3 region is CASSLAGGALANYGYTF. In DNA, the CDR3 is TGTGCCAGCAGCTTAGCGGGGGGGGCTTTAGCTAACTATGGCTACACCTTC. The genes are TRBV7-8 and TRBJ1-2; the D gene is possibly TRBD1 (6 bases). Germline CDR1 SGHVS, CDR2 FQNEAQ. The CDR3 covers 17 residues. Between the trimmed V and J ends, which lost 0 bases and 0 bases, there was a span of 14 bases.

This sequence joins TRBV9 and TRBJ2-2, with 10 bases lining up with TRBD1. Germline V gene sequence: CDR1 SGDLS, CDR2 YYNGEE. J was trimmed by 4 bases and V by 0 bases; bases with no gene match: 0. This CDR3 has 15 amino acids. CDR3 loop: CASSVGTGGTGELFF. The CDR3 DNA follows: TGTGCCAGCAGCGTAGGGACAGGGGGCACCGGGGAGCTGTTTTTT.

V usage is TRBV13 and J usage is TRBJ2-7; TRBD2 matches 8 bases. V was clipped by 5 bases and J by 4 bases; unmatched bases: 7. The CDR3 sequence is 14 residues long. Germline loops: CDR1 PRHDT, CDR2 FYEKMQ (reference sequence). DNA of the CDR3: TGTGCCAGCAGCGTGGCGGGAGGAGGGTACGAGCAGTACTTC. Its translation is CASSVAGGGYEQYF.